The source of this TCR beta chain is a study of shared clonotypes between healthy human individuals. Clones were sequenced by immunoSEQ multiplex PCR, and TCRdb holds only the in-frame ones, with some missing. The table shows roughly 1 million clones, with under 80% occurring only once. The CDR3 runs to 12 residues. Germline CDR1 and CDR2: SEHNR and FQNEAQ (reference sequence). V was cut by 9 bases and J by 5 bases, with 14 bases left in between. This clone was detected only a few times. Material: memory CD4+ T cells sorted from blood. Sample subset: CD45RA-negative fraction. The genes are TRBV7-9 and TRBJ2-7; tentatively, D is TRBD1 (5 bases). The source is a man younger than 35 in good health. As DNA, the CDR3 is TGTGCCAGTGGGTGGCAGGGAAACGAGCAGTACTTC. Protein: CASGWQGNEQYF. Full variable domain (remainder filled in from reference TRBV7-9 and TRBJ2-7): DTGVSQNPRHKITKRGQNVTFRCDPISEHNRLYWYRQTLGQGPEFLTYFQNEAQLEKSRLLSDRFSAERPKGSFSTLEIQRTEQGDSAMYLCASGWQGNEQYFGPGTRLTVT.